These T cell receptor beta chains were read from a single sample in a study of siplizumab effects on memory and regulatory T cells. Assay: immunoSEQ multiplex PCR; the TCRdb copy retains only in-frame clones and omits some. The table includes about 97,000 clones, roughly 90% detected once. Material for sequencing was CD4+ T cells sorted from blood. The receptors stem from a human donor in good health. The CDR3 runs from the conserved cysteine through the conserved F or W. The size of a clone is reported for some rows only, either as once, few or many, or as a class for expanded clones.

v_gene	j_gene	len	abundance	CDR3aa
TRBV11-2	TRBJ1-1	13	.	CASSLRGAAEAFF
TRBV29-1	TRBJ2-2	16	.	CSVRTRLAGGTGELFF
TRBV5-1	TRBJ2-1	15	.	CASSLLANSYNEQFF
TRBV7-6	TRBJ1-2	13	.	CASSPRQDYGYTF
TRBV9	TRBJ2-1	14	.	CASSFRQGKNEQFF
TRBV19	TRBJ1-1	13	.	CASRGRGQGEAFF
TRBV28	TRBJ1-2	14	once	CASSLVGRGYGYTF
TRBV28	TRBJ2-3	15	.	CASTPQGAGTDTQYF
TRBV30	TRBJ2-1	14	.	CAWRKGGGLNEQFF
TRBV25-1	TRBJ1-4	15	.	CASSETTAYNEKLFF
TRBV5-1	TRBJ2-1	14	.	CASILGTGKGEQFF
TRBV19	TRBJ2-3	16	.	CASSTRSGTSTDTQYF
TRBV14	TRBJ2-2	16	.	CASSQEAARGMGELFF
TRBV4-1	TRBJ1-3	17	once	CASSHQGWGRFGNTIYF
TRBV2	TRBJ1-5	12	.	CASSDSNQPQHF
TRBV7-3	TRBJ2-1	16	few	CASSSHPGLQRNEQFF
TRBV7-6	TRBJ2-3	17	.	CASSLVAGGRMTDTQYF
TRBV6-5	TRBJ2-3	13	once	CASGARLTDTQYF
TRBV15	TRBJ1-4	14	.	CATSKGLPNEKLFF
TRBV19	TRBJ2-1	15	.	CASSLRTSGRSEQFF
TRBV19	TRBJ2-7	14	.	CASSIPGGHYEQYF
TRBV28	TRBJ2-1	13	.	CASRIGGYNEQFF
TRBV9	TRBJ1-2	15	.	CASSFRAEANYGYTF
TRBV10-3	TRBJ2-1	16	.	CAISGRPGDNYNEQFF
TRBV18	TRBJ1-2	16	.	CASSPRNGQTTYGYTF
TRBV7-3	TRBJ1-1	13	.	CASSDRQGAEAFF
TRBV7-6	TRBJ2-1	17	.	CASSLEGLGRTYNEQFF
TRBV7-2	TRBJ2-1	15	.	CASSLVGGSYNEQFF
TRBV5-1	TRBJ2-2	18	.	CASSGRDRGTRRTGELFF
TRBV29-1	TRBJ1-2	15	.	CSVEPQGSSNYGYTF
TRBV5-1	TRBJ2-7	14	.	CASSRTASSYEQYF
TRBV28	TRBJ1-5	12	.	CASRQGNQPQHF
TRBV5-4	TRBJ2-7	15	.	CASSLQGTSAGEQYF
TRBV28	TRBJ2-1	13	.	CASTSIQLAGKFF
TRBV6-6	TRBJ1-2	13	.	CASSYDRVGGYTF
TRBV2	TRBJ1-1	15	.	CASSTPGQANTEAFF
TRBV5-1	TRBJ2-7	16	.	CASSPGTGESSYEQYF
TRBV7-8	TRBJ2-2	17	.	CASSSRLGQGGTGELFF
TRBV11-2	TRBJ1-2	14	.	CASSLWGSNYGYTF
TRBV30	TRBJ2-2	14	.	CAWLPARYTGELFF
TRBV10-1	TRBJ2-6	15	.	CASSESGSGANVLTF
TRBV21-1	TRBJ1-1	16	.	CASSNSGGRVGTEAFF
TRBV27	TRBJ2-1	15	.	CASGSLGGGRNEQFF
TRBV5-1	TRBJ1-5	14	.	CASSQGTGRQPQHF
TRBV6-1	TRBJ1-5	13	.	CASSGDSYQPQHF
TRBV5-6	TRBJ2-3	18	.	CASIKRPPGTGLTDTQYF
TRBV15	TRBJ2-7	16	.	CATSRDRGSGRNEQYF
TRBV27	TRBJ1-6	16	.	CASRIRTGYANSPLHF
TRBV6-6	TRBJ1-5	13	once	CASAGYSNQPQHF
TRBV23-1	TRBJ2-2	16	once	CASSQRGESNTGELFF
TRBV28	TRBJ2-3	15	.	CASSTRDGHTDTQYF
TRBV19	TRBJ1-5	13	.	CASSTGRNQPQHF
TRBV20-1	TRBJ1-1	11	.	CSAGTHVEAFF
TRBV5-1	TRBJ2-5	14	.	CASSLSGQGETQYF
TRBV30	TRBJ2-7	13	.	CAWSRPPVHEQYF
TRBV19	TRBJ2-2	18	.	CASSSRPSLMFYTGELFF
TRBV29-1	TRBJ2-6	16	.	CSAGQGVSSGANVLTF